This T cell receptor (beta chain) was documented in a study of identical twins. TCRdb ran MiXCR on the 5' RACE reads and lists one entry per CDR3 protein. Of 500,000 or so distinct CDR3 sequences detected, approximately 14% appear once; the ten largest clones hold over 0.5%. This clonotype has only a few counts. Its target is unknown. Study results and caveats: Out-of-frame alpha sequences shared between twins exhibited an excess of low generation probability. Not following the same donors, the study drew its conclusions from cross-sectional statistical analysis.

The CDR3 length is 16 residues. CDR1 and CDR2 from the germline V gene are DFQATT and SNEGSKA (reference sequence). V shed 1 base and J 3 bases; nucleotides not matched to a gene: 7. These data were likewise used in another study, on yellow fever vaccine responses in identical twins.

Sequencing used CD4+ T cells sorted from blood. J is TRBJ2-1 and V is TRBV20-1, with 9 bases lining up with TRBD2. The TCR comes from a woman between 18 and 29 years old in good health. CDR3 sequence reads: CSARVRTSGFYNEQFF. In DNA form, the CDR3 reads TGCAGTGCTAGAGTTCGTACTAGCGGGTTCTACAATGAGCAGTTCTTC.